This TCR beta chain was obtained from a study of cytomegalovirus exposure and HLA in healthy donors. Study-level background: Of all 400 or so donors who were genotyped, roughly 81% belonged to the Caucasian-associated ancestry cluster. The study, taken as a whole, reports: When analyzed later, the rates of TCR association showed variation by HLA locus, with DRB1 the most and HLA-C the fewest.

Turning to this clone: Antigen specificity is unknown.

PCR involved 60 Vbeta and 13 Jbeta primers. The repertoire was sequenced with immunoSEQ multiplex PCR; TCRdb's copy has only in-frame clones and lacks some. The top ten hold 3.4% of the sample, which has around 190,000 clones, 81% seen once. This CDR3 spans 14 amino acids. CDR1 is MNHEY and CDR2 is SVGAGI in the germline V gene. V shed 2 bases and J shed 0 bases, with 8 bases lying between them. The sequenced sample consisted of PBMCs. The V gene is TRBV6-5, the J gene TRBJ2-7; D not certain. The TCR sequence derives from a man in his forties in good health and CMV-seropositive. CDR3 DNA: TGTGCCAGCAGTTACGGTCTCTACTCCTACGAGCAGTACTTC. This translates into CASSYGLYSYEQYF.